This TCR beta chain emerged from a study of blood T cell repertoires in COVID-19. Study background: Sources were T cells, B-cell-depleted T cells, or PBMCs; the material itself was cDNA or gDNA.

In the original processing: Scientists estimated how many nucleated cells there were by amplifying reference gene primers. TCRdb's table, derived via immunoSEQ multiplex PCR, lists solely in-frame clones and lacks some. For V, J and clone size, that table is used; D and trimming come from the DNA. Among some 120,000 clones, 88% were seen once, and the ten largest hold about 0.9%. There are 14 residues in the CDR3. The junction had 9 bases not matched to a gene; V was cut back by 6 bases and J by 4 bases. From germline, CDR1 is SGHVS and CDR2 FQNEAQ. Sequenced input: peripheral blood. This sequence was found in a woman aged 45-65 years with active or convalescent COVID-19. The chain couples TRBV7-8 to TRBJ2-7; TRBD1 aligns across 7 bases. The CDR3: CASSTGTDTYEQYF. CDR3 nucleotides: TGTGCCAGCAGTACCGGGACAGATACTTACGAGCAGTACTTC.